This TCR beta chain was sequenced during a study of T cells after posttransplantation cyclophosphamide. Generated by immunoSEQ multiplex PCR, the TCRdb table keeps only in-frame clones and is missing some. The profile covers roughly 1,000 clones, with around 64% appearing a single time and around 48% taken by the ten largest. With respect to this clone: Its antigen is unidentified.

Overall study results and limits: Tissue-infiltrating T cells from skin or gut overlapped little with blood T cells. Later post-transplant blood repertoires were often dominated by donor CD8+ memory clones. Recipient CMV seropositivity and CMV reactivation strongly tracked TRB clonality.

Cyclophosphamide on days +3 and +4 followed busulfan-fludarabine conditioning and a marrow graft. The specimen was CD8+ T cells sorted from PBMCs, collected 84 days after allogeneic stem cell transplant with posttransplant cyclophosphamide. The source of this sequence is a male patient aged 30 to 40 who received an allogeneic stem cell transplant from a related donor, was CMV-positive, and had no GVHD. Some T cells may be the graft donor's.

CDR3 sequence: CASSVEPSGRVTDTQYF. The CDR3, as DNA: TGTGCCAGCAGCGTAGAACCTAGCGGGAGAGTAACAGATACGCAGTATTTT. The V call is TRBV9, the J call TRBJ2-3; TRBD2 aligns across 10 bases. Germline CDR1 SGDLS, CDR2 YYNGEE. The V segment lost 0 bases and the J segment 3 bases; nucleotides outside the gene matches: 7. This CDR3 is built from 17 residues.